This TCR beta chain was identified in a study of chemoradiotherapy in HPV16-positive cancers. Method: immunoSEQ multiplex PCR; TCRdb's copy keeps in-frame clones and lacks some. The profile covers just under 1,500 clones, with nearly 95% appearing a single time and nearly 7.5% taken by the ten largest. Whole-study results and caveats: Non-HPV-specific T cells did not expand in tumors during treatment, whereas candidate HPV-specific clones and E7-related motifs did.

Germline CDR1 MGHRA, CDR2 YSYEKL. Trimming took 1 base from V and 0 from J; bases not matched to a gene: 2. The CDR3 has 16 amino acids. As regards this clone: Antigen unknown.

The sequencing used tumor tissue, collected from a patient who underwent chemoradiotherapy. The receptor was derived from a human donor with HPV-associated anogenital cancer. The chain recombines TRBV4-1 with TRBJ1-4; 7 bases agree with TRBD1. The CDR3, as DNA: TGCGCCAGCAGCCAAGGGACAGGTACAACTAATGAAAAACTGTTTTTT. Its protein product is CASSQGTGTTNEKLFF.